This T cell receptor beta chain originates from a study of blood T cells in healthy people across ages. About the study: About one barcoded beta molecule per two T cells came from capture by template switching.

This clonotype has more than one count but fewer than ten. Then a second PCR, running about 7 to 11 cycles, was carried out with a sample-barcoded 5' primer and a J-beta primer mix. TCRdb re-analysed the 5' RACE reads in MiXCR, keeping a single row per CDR3 protein. The sample records around 800,000 distinct CDR3 sequences, about 62% being singletons. Germline V gives CDR1 SGHTA, CDR2 FQGNSA. This CDR3 is 16 amino acids long. The specimen was blood. This TCR was sampled from a man aged 25-45 years in good health. The chain is built from TRBV7-2 and TRBJ2-5; TRBD2 matches 14 bases. Judging by the DNA end, TRBJ2-7 fits better; the J call may be wrong. DNA of the CDR3: TGTGCCAGCAGCTGGACTAGCGGGGGGCCACCCTACGAGCAGTACTTC. It yields the protein CASSWTSGGPPYEQYF.